These 22 T cell receptor beta chains were sequenced from one sample in a study of shared clonotypes between healthy human individuals. Only in-frame clones appear in the TCRdb table, and some are missing; sequencing was by immunoSEQ multiplex PCR. The sample includes approximately 710,000 clones, roughly 87% seen only once; the top ten take 34%. The sequenced sample was memory CD8+ T cells from PBMCs. Subset: CD45RO+ cells pooled with CCR7-negative TemRA cells. Receptors originate from a man between 18 and 35 years old in good health. Some clones in this sample may be carry-over from other donors' samples.

V is TRBV4-3 and J is TRBJ2-7, with D possibly being TRBD1 or TRBD2 (5 bases each). From germline, CDR1 is LGHNA and CDR2 YSLEER. Trimming pared 3 bases from V and 7 bases from J, leaving 16 bases between. The CDR3 is 14 amino acids. The CDR3 loop reads CASSQKGETGEQYF. CDR3 sequence (DNA): TGCGCCAGCAGCCAGAAAGGGGAAACGGGGGAGCAGTACTTC.

This clone was picked up one time. The V and J genes are TRBV7-6 and TRBJ2-2; 7 bases fit TRBD2. V trimming: 3 bases; J trimming: 1 base; junction bases outside the gene matches: 8. In germline, CDR1 is SGHVS, CDR2 FNYEAQ. The CDR3 contains 17 residues. The CDR3 bases are TGTGCCAGCAGCTTGTTGGTCCCTAGCGGGAACACCGGGGAGCTGTTTTTT. Translating gives CASSLLVPSGNTGELFF.

J is TRBJ2-1 and V is TRBV7-9; maybe TRBD2 (6 bases). The germline V gene encodes CDR1 SEHNR and CDR2 FQNEAQ (reference sequence). V was clipped by 3 bases and J by 6 bases, with 12 bases between them. The CDR3 has 14 residues. The CDR3, as DNA: TGTGCCAGCAGCTTTCCGGGAGAATTCAATGAGCAGTTCTTC. It codes for CASSFPGEFNEQFF.

CDR3 amino acids: CASSVEVSPYEQYF. Written as DNA, the CDR3 is TGTGCCAGCAGCGTAGAGGTCAGTCCCTACGAGCAGTACTTC. The chain employs TRBV9 and TRBJ2-7; D not resolved. V dropped 0 bases and J dropped 2 bases, with 9 bases sitting between them. There are 14 residues in the CDR3. CDR1 and CDR2 (germline): SGDLS, YYNGEE. Together with reference TRBV9 and TRBJ2-7, the CDR3 gives the full variable domain: DSGVTQTPKHLITATGQRVTLRCSPRSGDLSVYWYQQSLDQGLQFLIQYYNGEERAKGNILERFSAQQFPDLHSELNLSSLELGDSALYFCASSVEVSPYEQYFGPGTRLTVT.

CDR3 region: CASTLSPGTGGIGYGYTF. The DNA for the CDR3 is TGTGCCAGCACCCTAAGTCCCGGGACAGGGGGCATTGGCTATGGCTACACCTTC. The chain couples TRBV27 to TRBJ1-2, with 12 bases aligning to TRBD1. Germline V gene sequence: CDR1 MNHEY, CDR2 SMNVEV (reference sequence). The CDR3 loop spans 18 amino acids. Trimming removed 7 bases from V and 4 bases from J; junction bases left unmatched: 16.

V usage is TRBV7-8 and J usage is TRBJ1-3, with D hard to call. The CDR3 contains 16 residues. V was cut by 1 base and J by 11 bases, with 21 bases left in between. CDR1 and CDR2 (germline): SGHVS, FQNEAQ. The CDR3 loop reads CASSLDTATLGSAIYF. DNA of the CDR3: TGTGCCAGCAGCTTAGACACAGCCACCCTAGGGTCCGCCATATATTTT.

The chain recombines TRBV12-5 with TRBJ1-1; D is unresolved. V lost 7 bases, J lost 5 bases, and 20 bases lay in between. Looked up from germline, CDR1 is LGHNT and CDR2 is FRNRAP. This CDR3 has 15 residues. CDR3 in amino acids: CASARGPTGVTEAFF. CDR3 in DNA: TGTGCTAGTGCCCGCGGCCCAACTGGGGTAACTGAAGCTTTCTTT. The full variable domain, with the rest looked up from reference TRBV12-5 and TRBJ1-1, is DARVTQTPRHKVTEMGQEVTMRCQPILGHNTVFWYRQTMMQGLELLAYFRNRAPLDDSGMPKDRFSAEMPDATLATLKIQPSEPRDSAVYFCASARGPTGVTEAFFGQGTRLTVV.

The chain joins TRBV5-6 to TRBJ1-1; D might be TRBD1 (5 bases). The ends were cut back, 0 bases at V and 1 base at J, with 10 bases in the middle. Germline V gene lookup returns CDR1 SGHDT and CDR2 YYEEEE. The CDR3 has 15 residues. CDR3 protein: CASSLVGAWNTEAFF. DNA of the CDR3: TGTGCCAGCAGCTTGGTTGGGGCTTGGAACACTGAAGCTTTCTTT.

The rearrangement links TRBV28 to TRBJ1-5; D ambiguous. V was cut by 7 bases and J by 7 bases, with 17 bases left in between. Germline CDR1 reads MDHEN; CDR2 reads SYDVKM. The CDR3 covers 14 residues. The CDR3 region is CASTIDKPGQPQHF. The CDR3 DNA reads as TGTGCCAGCACTATAGACAAACCTGGCCAGCCCCAGCATTTT.

The CDR3 DNA reads TGTGCCAGCAGCGCCCTTCGTTCCTACGAGCAGTACTTC. It yields the protein CASSALRSYEQYF. The chain has TRBV7-9 and TRBJ2-7, with no clear D. With 5 bases removed from V and 1 base from J, the gap between germline ends came to 9 bases. The CDR3 is 13 amino acids. CDR1 is SEHNR and CDR2 is FQNEAQ in the germline V gene (reference sequence).

The V and J genes are TRBV27 and TRBJ2-2; perhaps D is TRBD1 or TRBD2 (5 bases each). CDR1 and CDR2 (germline): MNHEY, SMNVEV (reference sequence). V lost 6 bases, J lost 4 bases, and 12 bases lay in between. The CDR3 has 14 amino acids. The CDR3 here is CASRGVVGTGELFF. CDR3 coding DNA: TGTGCCAGCAGGGGGGTGGTCGGCACCGGGGAGCTGTTTTTT.

The rearrangement uses TRBV7-2 and TRBJ2-1; tentative D call: TRBD2 (6 bases). The CDR3 totals 12 residues. The V end was cut by 5 bases, the J end by 4 bases, with 6 bases between. Germline V gene sequence: CDR1 SGHTA, CDR2 FQGNSA. CDR3 DNA: TGTGCCAGCAGCGGAGGGTACAATGAGCAGTTCTTC. The encoded protein is CASSGGYNEQFF.

V usage is TRBV28 and J usage is TRBJ2-1, with D perhaps TRBD2 (5 bases). Trimming took off 8 bases at V and 2 bases at J, with 13 bases between the two ends. Germline V gene lookup returns CDR1 MDHEN and CDR2 SYDVKM. The CDR3 has 14 amino acids. CDR3 protein: CASGPGWAYNEQFF. CDR3 nucleotide sequence: TGTGCCAGCGGACCGGGATGGGCCTACAATGAGCAGTTCTTC.

This clone came up many times. The sample holds other DNA sequences that translate to the same CDR3. This chain connects TRBV27 to TRBJ2-7; D is uncertain. This CDR3 has 13 amino acids. The V gene's germline CDR1 is MNHEY and CDR2 SMNVEV (reference sequence). The germline V and J ends were trimmed by 5 bases and 0 bases, with 8 bases remaining between them. CDR3 in amino acids: CASSASPSYEQYF. The CDR3 DNA is TGTGCCAGCAGTGCGAGCCCCTCCTACGAGCAGTACTTC.

This clone was seen a single time. The chain carries TRBV7-9 and TRBJ1-3; D possibly corresponds to TRBD1 (5 bases). CDR1 is SEHNR and CDR2 is FQNEAQ in the germline V gene (reference sequence). There are 16 residues in the CDR3. Trimming took off 1 base at V and 4 bases at J, with 14 bases between the two ends. The chain's CDR3 is CASSLGPGGTGNTIYF. The CDR3 coding sequence is TGTGCCAGCAGCTTAGGTCCGGGAGGGACCGGAAACACCATATATTTT.

V is TRBV7-9 and J is TRBJ2-3; 8 bases align to TRBD2. Germline CDR1 SEHNR, CDR2 FQNEAQ (reference sequence). This CDR3 comprises 15 residues. With V trimmed by 6 bases and J by 0 bases, 5 bases remained unmatched. The CDR3 here is CASRLTSASTDTQYF. CDR3 DNA sequence: TGTGCCAGCAGACTGACTAGCGCCAGCACAGATACGCAGTATTTT.

The chain links TRBV9 to TRBJ2-7; 10 nucleotides agree with TRBD1. This CDR3 has 14 residues. CDR1 and CDR2 (germline): SGDLS, YYNGEE. Unmatched junction bases numbered 4, after V lost 0 bases and J lost 7 bases. CDR3 loop: CASSVGQGAREQYF. DNA for the CDR3: TGTGCCAGCAGCGTAGGACAGGGGGCAAGGGAGCAGTACTTC.

The chain carries TRBV11-1 and TRBJ2-2; 12 bases are shared with TRBD2. Germline-derived CDR1 and CDR2 are SGHAT and FQDESV (reference sequence). This CDR3 contains 17 residues. With V trimmed by 3 bases and J by 1 base, 3 bases remained unmatched. The CDR3 DNA reads TGTGCCAGCAGCTTCTGGACTAGCGGGGAGAACACCGGGGAGCTGTTTTTT. Protein: CASSFWTSGENTGELFF.

The chain carries TRBV7-2 and TRBJ1-3; D unresolved. The CDR3 runs to 15 residues. In germline, CDR1 is SGHTA, CDR2 FQGNSA. V dropped 7 bases and J dropped 5 bases, with 18 bases sitting between them. The CDR3, as DNA: TGTGCCAGCAACACCCTAGAAGGGAATAGAAACACCATATATTTT. Residues: CASNTLEGNRNTIYF.

CDR3 amino acids: CATSPRGGWTGELFF. The CDR3 DNA reads TGTGCCACCAGCCCTAGGGGGGGGTGGACCGGGGAGCTGTTTTTT. V gene TRBV15 combines with J gene TRBJ2-2; D possibly corresponds to TRBD2 (7 bases). The CDR3 runs to 15 residues. Trimming took off 5 bases at V and 5 bases at J, with 15 bases between the two ends. Germline V CDR1 and CDR2: LNHNV, YYDKDF (reference sequence).

This chain links TRBV5-4 with TRBJ1-1; D unresolved. CDR1 and CDR2 from the germline V gene are SGHNT and YYREEE (reference sequence). There are 15 residues in the CDR3. With 1 base removed from V and 2 bases from J, the gap between germline ends came to 12 bases. The CDR3 DNA follows: TGTGCCAGCAGCTTGTCCCCGGAGCCCAACACTGAAGCTTTCTTT. Translated, it gives CASSLSPEPNTEAFF.

The rearrangement joins TRBV7-8 to TRBJ1-5, with unresolved D. Germline V gene lookup returns CDR1 SGHVS and CDR2 FQNEAQ. The CDR3 spans 14 residues. Trimming took off 1 base at V and 2 bases at J, with 6 bases between the two ends. This CDR3 is CASSLVRGNQPQHF. The CDR3 coding sequence is TGTGCCAGCAGCTTAGTGCGGGGCAATCAGCCCCAGCATTTT. The full variable domain, its missing parts supplied by reference TRBV7-8 and TRBJ1-5, is GAGVSQSPRYKVAKRGQDVALRCDPISGHVSLFWYQQALGQGPEFLTYFQNEAQLDKSGLPSDRFFAERPEGSVSTLKIQRTQQEDSAVYLCASSLVRGNQPQHFGDGTRLSIL.